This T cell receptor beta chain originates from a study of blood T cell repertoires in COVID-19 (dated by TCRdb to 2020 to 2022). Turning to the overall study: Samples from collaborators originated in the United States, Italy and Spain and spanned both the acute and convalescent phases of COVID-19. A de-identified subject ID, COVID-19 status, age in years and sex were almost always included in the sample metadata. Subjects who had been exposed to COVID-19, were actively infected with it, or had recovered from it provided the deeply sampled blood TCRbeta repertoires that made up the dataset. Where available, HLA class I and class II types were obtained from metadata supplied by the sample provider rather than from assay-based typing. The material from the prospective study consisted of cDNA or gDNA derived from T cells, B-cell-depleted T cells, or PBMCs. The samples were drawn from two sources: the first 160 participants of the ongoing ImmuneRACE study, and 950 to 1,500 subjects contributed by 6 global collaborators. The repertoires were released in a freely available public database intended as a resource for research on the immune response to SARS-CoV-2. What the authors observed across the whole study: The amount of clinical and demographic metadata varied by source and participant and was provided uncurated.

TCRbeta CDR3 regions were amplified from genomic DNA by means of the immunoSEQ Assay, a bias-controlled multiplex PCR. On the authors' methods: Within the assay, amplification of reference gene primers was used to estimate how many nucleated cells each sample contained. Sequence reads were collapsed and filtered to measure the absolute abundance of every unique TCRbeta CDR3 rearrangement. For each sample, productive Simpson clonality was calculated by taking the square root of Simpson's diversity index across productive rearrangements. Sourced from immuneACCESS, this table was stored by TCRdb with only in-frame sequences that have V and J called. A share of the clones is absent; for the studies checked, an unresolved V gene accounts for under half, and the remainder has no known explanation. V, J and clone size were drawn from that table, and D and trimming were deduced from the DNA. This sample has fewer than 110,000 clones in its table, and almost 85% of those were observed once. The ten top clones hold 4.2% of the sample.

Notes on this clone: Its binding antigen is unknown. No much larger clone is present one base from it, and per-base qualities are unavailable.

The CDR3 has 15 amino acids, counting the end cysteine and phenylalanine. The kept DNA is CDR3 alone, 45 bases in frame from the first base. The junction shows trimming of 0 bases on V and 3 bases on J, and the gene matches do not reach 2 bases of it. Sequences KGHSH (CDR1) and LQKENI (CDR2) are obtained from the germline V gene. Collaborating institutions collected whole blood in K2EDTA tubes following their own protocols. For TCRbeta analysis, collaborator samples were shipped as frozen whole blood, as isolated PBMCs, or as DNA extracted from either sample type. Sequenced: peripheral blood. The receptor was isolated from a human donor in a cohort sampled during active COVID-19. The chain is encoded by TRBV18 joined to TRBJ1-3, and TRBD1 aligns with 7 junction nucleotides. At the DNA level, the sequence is TGTGCCAGCTCACCACCGGGGACAGTTGGAAACACCATATATTTT. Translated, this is CASSPPGTVGNTIYF.